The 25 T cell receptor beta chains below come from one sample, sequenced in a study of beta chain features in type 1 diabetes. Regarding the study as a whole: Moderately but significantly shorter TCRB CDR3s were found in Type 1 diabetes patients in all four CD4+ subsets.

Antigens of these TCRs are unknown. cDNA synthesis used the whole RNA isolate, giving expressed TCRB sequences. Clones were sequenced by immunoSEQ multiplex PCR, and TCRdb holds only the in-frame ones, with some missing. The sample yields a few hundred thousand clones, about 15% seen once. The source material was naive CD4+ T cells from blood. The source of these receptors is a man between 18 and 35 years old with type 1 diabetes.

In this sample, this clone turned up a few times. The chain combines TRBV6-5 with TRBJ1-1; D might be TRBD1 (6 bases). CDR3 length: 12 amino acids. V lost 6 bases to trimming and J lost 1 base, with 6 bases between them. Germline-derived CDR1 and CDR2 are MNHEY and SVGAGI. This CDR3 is CASRDRNTEAFF. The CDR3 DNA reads TGTGCCAGCAGGGACAGGAACACTGAAGCTTTCTTT.

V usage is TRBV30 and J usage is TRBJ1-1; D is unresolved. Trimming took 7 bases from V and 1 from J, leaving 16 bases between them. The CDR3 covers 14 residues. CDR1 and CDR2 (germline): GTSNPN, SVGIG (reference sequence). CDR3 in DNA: TGTGCCTCGAATCGCGCGTGGGCGAACACTGAAGCTTTCTTT. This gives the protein CASNRAWANTEAFF.

CDR3 DNA sequence: TGTGCCAGCAGCTTAGGGCCTAGCGGGGACCAAGAGACCCAGTACTTC. Protein sequence: CASSLGPSGDQETQYF. The chain links TRBV11-2 to TRBJ2-5; TRBD2 agrees at 9 bases. The germline V gene has CDR1 SGHAT and CDR2 FQNNGV. The length of the CDR3 is 16 residues. With 1 base clipped from V and 0 bases from J, the junction kept 3 bases outside the gene matches.

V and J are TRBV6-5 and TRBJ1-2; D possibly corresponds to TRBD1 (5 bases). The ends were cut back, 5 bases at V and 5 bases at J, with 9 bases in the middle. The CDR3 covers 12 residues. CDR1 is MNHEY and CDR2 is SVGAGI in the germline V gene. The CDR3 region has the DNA TGTGCCAGCAGTAACCGACAGTATGGCTACACCTTC. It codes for CASSNRQYGYTF.

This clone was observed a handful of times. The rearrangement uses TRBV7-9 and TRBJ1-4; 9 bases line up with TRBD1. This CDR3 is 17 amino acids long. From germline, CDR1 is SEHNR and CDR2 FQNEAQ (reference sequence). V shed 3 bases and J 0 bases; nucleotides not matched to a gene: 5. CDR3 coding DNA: TGTGCCAGCAGCTTGAGGACAGGGGATCCAACTAATGAAAAACTGTTTTTT. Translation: CASSLRTGDPTNEKLFF.

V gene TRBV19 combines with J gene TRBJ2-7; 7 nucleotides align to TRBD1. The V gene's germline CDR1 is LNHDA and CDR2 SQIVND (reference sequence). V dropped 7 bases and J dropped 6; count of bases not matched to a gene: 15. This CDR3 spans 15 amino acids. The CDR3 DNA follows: TGTGCCAGTACCCCAGCAGGGGGAGAGGTCAGCGAGCAGTACTTC. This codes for CASTPAGGEVSEQYF.

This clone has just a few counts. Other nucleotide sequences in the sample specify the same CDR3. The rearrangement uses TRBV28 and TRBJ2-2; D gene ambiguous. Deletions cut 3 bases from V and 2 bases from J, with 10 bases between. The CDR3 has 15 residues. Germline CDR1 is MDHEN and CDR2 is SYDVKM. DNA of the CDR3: TGTGCCAGCAGTTTTTCAGGCACTAACACCGGGGAGCTGTTTTTT. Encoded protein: CASSFSGTNTGELFF.

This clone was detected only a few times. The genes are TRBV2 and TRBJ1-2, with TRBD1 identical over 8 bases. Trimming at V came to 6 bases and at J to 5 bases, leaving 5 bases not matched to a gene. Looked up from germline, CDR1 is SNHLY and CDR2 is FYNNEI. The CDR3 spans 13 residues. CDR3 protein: CASRIGQGYGYTF. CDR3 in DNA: TGTGCCAGCAGAATAGGACAGGGATATGGCTACACCTTC.

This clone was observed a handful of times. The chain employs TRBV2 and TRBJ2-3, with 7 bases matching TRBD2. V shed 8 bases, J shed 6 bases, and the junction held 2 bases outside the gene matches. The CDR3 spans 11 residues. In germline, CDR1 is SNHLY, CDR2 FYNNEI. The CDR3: CASRGSDTQYF. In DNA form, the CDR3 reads TGTGCCAGCCGCGGGAGTGATACGCAGTATTTT.

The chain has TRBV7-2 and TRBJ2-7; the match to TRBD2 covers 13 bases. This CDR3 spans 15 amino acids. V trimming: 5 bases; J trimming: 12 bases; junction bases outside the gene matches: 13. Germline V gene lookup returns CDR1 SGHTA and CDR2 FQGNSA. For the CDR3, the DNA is TGTGCCAGCAGCCAAGGACTAGCGGGGGCGACAAGCTTGTACTTC. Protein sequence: CASSQGLAGATSLYF.

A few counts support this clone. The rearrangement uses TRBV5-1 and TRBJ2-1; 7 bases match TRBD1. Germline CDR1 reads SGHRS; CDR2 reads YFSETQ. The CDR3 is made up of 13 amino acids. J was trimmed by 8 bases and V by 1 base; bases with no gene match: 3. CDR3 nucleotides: TGCGCCAGCAGCTTGTTTCAGGGGGATGAGCAGTTCTTC. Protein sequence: CASSLFQGDEQFF.

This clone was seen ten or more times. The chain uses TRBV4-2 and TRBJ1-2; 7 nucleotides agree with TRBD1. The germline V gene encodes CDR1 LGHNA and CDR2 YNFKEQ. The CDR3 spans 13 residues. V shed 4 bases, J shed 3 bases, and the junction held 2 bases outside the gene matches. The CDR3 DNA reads TGTGCCAGCAGCCGAGACAGGGACTATGGCTACACCTTC. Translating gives CASSRDRDYGYTF.

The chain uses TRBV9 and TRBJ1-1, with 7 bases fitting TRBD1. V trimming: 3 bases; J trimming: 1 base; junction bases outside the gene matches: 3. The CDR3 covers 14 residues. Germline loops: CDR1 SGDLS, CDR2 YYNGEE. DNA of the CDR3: TGTGCCAGCAGCGAACGGACAGGGAACACTGAAGCTTTCTTT. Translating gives CASSERTGNTEAFF.

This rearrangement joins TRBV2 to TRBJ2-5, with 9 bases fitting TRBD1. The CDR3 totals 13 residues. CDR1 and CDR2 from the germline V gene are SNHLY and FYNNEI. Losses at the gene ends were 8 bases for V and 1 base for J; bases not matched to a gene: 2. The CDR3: CASGGQGQETQYF. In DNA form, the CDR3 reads TGTGCCAGCGGGGGACAGGGCCAAGAGACCCAGTACTTC.

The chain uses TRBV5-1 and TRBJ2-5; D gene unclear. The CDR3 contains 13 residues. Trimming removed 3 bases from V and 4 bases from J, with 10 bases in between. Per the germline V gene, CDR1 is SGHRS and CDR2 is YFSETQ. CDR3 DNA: TGCGCCAGCAGCTCAGACTCGGCAGAGACCCAGTACTTC. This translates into CASSSDSAETQYF.

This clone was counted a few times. The CDR3 region is CASSAGTAIAEAFF. DNA of the CDR3: TGCGCCAGCAGCGCGGGGACGGCCATCGCTGAAGCTTTCTTT. The V call is TRBV5-1, the J call TRBJ1-1, with D possibly TRBD1 on 5 matching bases. CDR3 length: 14 residues. Germline lookup yields CDR1 SGHRS and CDR2 YFSETQ. The V gene lost 4 bases and the J gene lost 6 bases, with 16 bases spanning the gap.

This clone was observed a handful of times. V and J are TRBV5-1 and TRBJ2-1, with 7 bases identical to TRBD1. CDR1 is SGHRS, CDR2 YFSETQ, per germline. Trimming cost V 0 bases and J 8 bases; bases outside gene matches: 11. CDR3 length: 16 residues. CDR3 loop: CASSLDAAGGVDEQFF. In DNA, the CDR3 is TGCGCCAGCAGCTTGGATGCGGCAGGGGGTGTCGATGAGCAGTTCTTC.

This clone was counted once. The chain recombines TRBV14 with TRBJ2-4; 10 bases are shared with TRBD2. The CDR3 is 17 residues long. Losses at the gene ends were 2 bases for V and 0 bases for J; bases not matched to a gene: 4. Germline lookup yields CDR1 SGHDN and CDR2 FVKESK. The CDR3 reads CASSQLTSGLAKNIQYF. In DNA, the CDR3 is TGTGCCAGCAGCCAATTGACTAGCGGGCTAGCCAAAAACATTCAGTACTTC. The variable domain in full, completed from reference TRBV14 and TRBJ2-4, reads EAGVTQFPSHSVIEKGQTVTLRCDPISGHDNLYWYRRVMGKEIKFLLHFVKESKQDESGMPNNRFLAERTGGTYSTLKVQPAELEDSGVYFCASSQLTSGLAKNIQYFGAGTRLSVL.

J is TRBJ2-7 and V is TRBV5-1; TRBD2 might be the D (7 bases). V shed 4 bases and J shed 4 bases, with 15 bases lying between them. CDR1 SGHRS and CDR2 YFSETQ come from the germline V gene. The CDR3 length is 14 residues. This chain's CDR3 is CASSGGGSGYEQYF. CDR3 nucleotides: TGCGCCAGCAGCGGGGGCGGGAGTGGTTACGAGCAGTACTTC.

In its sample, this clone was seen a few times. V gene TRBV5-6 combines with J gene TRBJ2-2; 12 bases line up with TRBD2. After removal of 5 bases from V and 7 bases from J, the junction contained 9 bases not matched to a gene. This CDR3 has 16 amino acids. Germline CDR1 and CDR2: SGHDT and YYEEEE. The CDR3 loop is CASSSLAGGVGGELFF. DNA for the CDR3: TGTGCCAGCAGTTCACTAGCGGGAGGAGTCGGCGGGGAGCTGTTTTTT.

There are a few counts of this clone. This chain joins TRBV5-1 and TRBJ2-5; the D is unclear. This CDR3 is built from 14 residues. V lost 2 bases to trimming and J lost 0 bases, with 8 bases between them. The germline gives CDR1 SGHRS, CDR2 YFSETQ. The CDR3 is CASSLTTDQETQYF. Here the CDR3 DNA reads TGCGCCAGCAGCTTAACCACGGACCAAGAGACCCAGTACTTC.

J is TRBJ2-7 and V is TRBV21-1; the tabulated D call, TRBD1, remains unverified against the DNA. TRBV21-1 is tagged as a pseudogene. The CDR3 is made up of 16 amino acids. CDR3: CASSEKMGGQGSEQYF. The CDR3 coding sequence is TGTGCCAGCAGCGAAAAAATGGGGGGACAGGGAAGCGAGCAGTACTTC.

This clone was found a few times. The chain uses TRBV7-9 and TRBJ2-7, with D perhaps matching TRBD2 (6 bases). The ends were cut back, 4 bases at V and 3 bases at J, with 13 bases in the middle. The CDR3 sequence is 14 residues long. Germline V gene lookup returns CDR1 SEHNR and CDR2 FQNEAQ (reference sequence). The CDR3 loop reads CASSYRSGVYEQYF. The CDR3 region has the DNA TGTGCCAGCAGCTACCGTTCGGGGGTCTACGAGCAGTACTTC.

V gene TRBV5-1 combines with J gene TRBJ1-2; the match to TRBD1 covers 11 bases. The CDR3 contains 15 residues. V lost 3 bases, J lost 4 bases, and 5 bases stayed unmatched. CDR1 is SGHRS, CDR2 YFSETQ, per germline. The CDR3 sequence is CASSYAGQGAYGYTF. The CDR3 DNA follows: TGCGCCAGCAGCTATGCCGGACAGGGGGCCTATGGCTACACCTTC.

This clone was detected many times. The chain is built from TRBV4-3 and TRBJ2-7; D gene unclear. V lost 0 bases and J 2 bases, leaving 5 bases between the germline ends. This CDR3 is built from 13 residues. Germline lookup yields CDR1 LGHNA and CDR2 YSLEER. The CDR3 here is CASSQDLAYEQYF. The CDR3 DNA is TGCGCCAGCAGCCAAGATCTCGCCTACGAGCAGTACTTC.